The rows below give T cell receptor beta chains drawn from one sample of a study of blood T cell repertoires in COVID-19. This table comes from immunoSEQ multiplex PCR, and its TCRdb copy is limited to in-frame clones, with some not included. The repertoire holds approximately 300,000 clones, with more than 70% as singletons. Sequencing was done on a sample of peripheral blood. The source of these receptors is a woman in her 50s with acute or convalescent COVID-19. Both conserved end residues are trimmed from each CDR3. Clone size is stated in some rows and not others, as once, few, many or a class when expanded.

ASRMRGTGGDEQY,-,TRBV5-6
ASSALAGGSYEQF,-,TRBV9
ASTTLQGTVYEQY,-,TRBV5-1
ASSYTGLSGLSNQPQH,-,TRBV27
ASSVVAGGADTQY,-,TRBV9
ASSADRAHGQPQH,-,TRBV2
ASSLQGFVATQY,once,TRBV13
ASSMATSSYNEQF,-,TRBV19
ASQEGFGTEAF,-,TRBV5-1
ATATGSNYGYT,-,TRBV28
ASSLIWTSTDTQY,-,TRBV7-2
ASSLGQYINSPLH,few,TRBV27
ASSPRDFSYEQY,-,TRBV4-1